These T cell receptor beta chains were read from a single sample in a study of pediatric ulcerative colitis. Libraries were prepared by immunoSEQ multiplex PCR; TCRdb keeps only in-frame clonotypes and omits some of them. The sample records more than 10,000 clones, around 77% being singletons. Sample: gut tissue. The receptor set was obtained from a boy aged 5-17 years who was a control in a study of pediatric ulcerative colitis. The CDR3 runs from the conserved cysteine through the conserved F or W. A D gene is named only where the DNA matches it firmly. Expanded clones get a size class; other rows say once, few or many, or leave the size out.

CDR3nt: TGTGCCTGGAGTGGGGGGCTTAGCACAGATACGCAGTATTTT
CDR3aa: CAWSGGLSTDTQYF
v_gene: TRBV30
abundance: .
d_gene: .
j_gene: TRBJ2-3

CDR3nt: TGTGCCAGCAGCTTCATCAGGACTAGCGGGAGCCCAGATACGCAGTATTTT
CDR3aa: CASSFIRTSGSPDTQYF
v_gene: TRBV5-4
abundance: .
d_gene: TRBD2
j_gene: TRBJ2-3

CDR3nt: TGTGCCAGCAGTCCGCAATTACAAGAGACCCAGTACTTC
CDR3aa: CASSPQLQETQYF
v_gene: TRBV2
abundance: .
d_gene: .
j_gene: TRBJ2-5

CDR3nt: TGTGCCAGCAGTCCTCTAGCGGGAGGATACAATGAGCAGTTCTTC
CDR3aa: CASSPLAGGYNEQFF
v_gene: TRBV2
abundance: .
d_gene: TRBD2
j_gene: TRBJ2-1

CDR3nt: TGTGCCAGCAGTTTCAGGGCCCCTAGTATCTCTGGGGCCAACGTCCTGACTTTC
CDR3aa: CASSFRAPSISGANVLTF
v_gene: TRBV27
abundance: .
d_gene: .
j_gene: TRBJ2-6

CDR3nt: TGCGCCAGCAGCCAAGATGGGACTAGCGGGACTAGAGCGGATACGCAGTATTTT
CDR3aa: CASSQDGTSGTRADTQYF
v_gene: TRBV4-1
abundance: .
d_gene: TRBD2
j_gene: TRBJ2-3

CDR3nt: TGTGCCTGGAGTGTCGGGTTAGCGGGAGTCTCTAGCACAGATACGCAGTATTTT
CDR3aa: CAWSVGLAGVSSTDTQYF
v_gene: TRBV30
abundance: once
d_gene: TRBD2
j_gene: TRBJ2-3

CDR3nt: TGTGCCAGCAGCAAATACAGACAGGGAAGCACAGATACGCAGTATTTT
CDR3aa: CASSKYRQGSTDTQYF
v_gene: TRBV21-1
abundance: .
d_gene: .
j_gene: TRBJ2-3

CDR3nt: TGTGCCAGCAGCCAAACCGTGAACTCTGGGGCCAACGTCCTGACTTTC
CDR3aa: CASSQTVNSGANVLTF
v_gene: TRBV5-4
abundance: .
d_gene: .
j_gene: TRBJ2-6

CDR3nt: TGTGCCAGCAGCGTAGAGGGGCGGGAGGGCACAGATACGCAGTATTTT
CDR3aa: CASSVEGREGTDTQYF
v_gene: TRBV9
abundance: .
d_gene: TRBD2
j_gene: TRBJ2-3

CDR3nt: TGTGCTAGTGGTTTGGTACGGGGTTTTAATCAGCCCCAGCATTTT
CDR3aa: CASGLVRGFNQPQHF
v_gene: TRBV12-5
abundance: few
d_gene: .
j_gene: TRBJ1-5

CDR3nt: TGTGCCAGCAGCGTAGATAAACGGGGAGAGACCCAGTACTTC
CDR3aa: CASSVDKRGETQYF
v_gene: TRBV9
abundance: .
d_gene: .
j_gene: TRBJ2-5

CDR3nt: TGTGCCAGCAGCCAAACCTACGAGCAGTACTTC
CDR3aa: CASSQTYEQYF
v_gene: TRBV14
abundance: few
d_gene: .
j_gene: TRBJ2-7

CDR3nt: TGTGCCAGTAGTATCTTTACAGGGATAGATTATGGCTACACCTTC
CDR3aa: CASSIFTGIDYGYTF
v_gene: TRBV19
abundance: few
d_gene: .
j_gene: TRBJ1-2

CDR3nt: TGTGCCAGCAGCTACGGGACTAGCGGGGTTAGCACAGATACGCAGTATTTT
CDR3aa: CASSYGTSGVSTDTQYF
v_gene: TRBV7-3
abundance: .
d_gene: TRBD2
j_gene: TRBJ2-3

CDR3nt: TGTGCCACGCAGTCAGTAGCGGGAGGTGACTCCTACAATGAGCAGTTCTTC
CDR3aa: CATQSVAGGDSYNEQFF
v_gene: TRBV27
abundance: .
d_gene: TRBD2
j_gene: TRBJ2-1

CDR3nt: TGTGCCAGCTCACTAGGACAGGCCGAGGCCTTC
CDR3aa: CASSLGQAEAF
v_gene: TRBV18
abundance: once
d_gene: TRBD1
j_gene: TRBJ1-2

CDR3nt: TGTGCCAGCAGCGCCGGGACTAGCGAGAACAATGAGCAGTTCTTC
CDR3aa: CASSAGTSENNEQFF
v_gene: TRBV4-2
abundance: .
d_gene: TRBD2
j_gene: TRBJ2-1

CDR3nt: TGTGCCAGCTCGTCCTCAGGGGGGCTTAGGCCCCAGCATTTT
CDR3aa: CASSSSGGLRPQHF
v_gene: TRBV18
abundance: .
d_gene: TRBD1
j_gene: TRBJ1-5

CDR3nt: TGTGCCAGCAGCTTGGGGTTTTGGCCCTCCGGGGAGCTGTTTTTT
CDR3aa: CASSLGFWPSGELFF
v_gene: TRBV5-6
abundance: few
d_gene: .
j_gene: TRBJ2-2

CDR3nt: TGCAGCACAAAAGGGGGATCTGGGGCCAACGTCCTGACTTTC
CDR3aa: CSTKGGSGANVLTF
v_gene: TRBV29-1
abundance: .
d_gene: .
j_gene: TRBJ2-6

CDR3nt: TGCAGCGTTGAGGGGGCATCTGGGACCAACGTCCTGACTTTC
CDR3aa: CSVEGASGTNVLTF
v_gene: TRBV29-1
abundance: .
d_gene: .
j_gene: TRBJ2-6

CDR3nt: TGTGCCAGCTCGACCGGGACTAGGAGCACAGATACGCAGTATTTT
CDR3aa: CASSTGTRSTDTQYF
v_gene: TRBV18
abundance: .
d_gene: TRBD2
j_gene: TRBJ2-3

CDR3nt: TGCGCCAGCAGCCAAGACCCGCTTTCTAGCGGGAGTTGGAACATTCAGTACTTC
CDR3aa: CASSQDPLSSGSWNIQYF
v_gene: TRBV4-1
abundance: .
d_gene: TRBD2
j_gene: TRBJ2-4

CDR3nt: TGCGCCAGCAGTTCGGGACAGGGGACCCTGGAGACCCAGTACTTC
CDR3aa: CASSSGQGTLETQYF
v_gene: TRBV5-1
abundance: .
d_gene: TRBD1
j_gene: TRBJ2-5

CDR3nt: TGCGCCAGCAGCTACTTCCGGGACTGCCACATTACGAGCTCCTACAATGAGCAGTTCTTC
CDR3aa: CASSYFRDCHITSSYNEQFF
v_gene: TRBV5-1
abundance: .
d_gene: .
j_gene: TRBJ2-1

CDR3nt: TGTGCCAGCAGCTGGACAGGGGGCGCGGATGAGCAGTTCTTC
CDR3aa: CASSWTGGADEQFF
v_gene: TRBV5-8
abundance: .
d_gene: TRBD1
j_gene: TRBJ2-1